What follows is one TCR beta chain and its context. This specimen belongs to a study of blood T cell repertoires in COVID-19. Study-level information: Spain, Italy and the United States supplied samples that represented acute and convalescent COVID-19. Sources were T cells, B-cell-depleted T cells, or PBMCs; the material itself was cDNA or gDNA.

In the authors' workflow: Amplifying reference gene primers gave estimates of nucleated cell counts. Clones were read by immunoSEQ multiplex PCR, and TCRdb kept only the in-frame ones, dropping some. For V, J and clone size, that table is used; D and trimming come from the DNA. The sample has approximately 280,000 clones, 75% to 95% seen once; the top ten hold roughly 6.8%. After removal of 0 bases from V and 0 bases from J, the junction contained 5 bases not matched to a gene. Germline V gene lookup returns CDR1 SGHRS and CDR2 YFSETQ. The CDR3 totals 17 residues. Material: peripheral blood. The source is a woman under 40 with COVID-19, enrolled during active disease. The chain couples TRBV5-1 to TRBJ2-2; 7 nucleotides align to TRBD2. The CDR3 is CASSLAGGSPNTGELFF. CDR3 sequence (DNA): TGCGCCAGCAGCTTGGCCGGGGGGAGTCCGAACACCGGGGAGCTGTTTTTT.